Following are 6 T cell receptor beta chains from one sample sequenced in a study of blood T cell repertoires in COVID-19. Generated by immunoSEQ multiplex PCR, the TCRdb table keeps only in-frame clones and is missing some. The sample carries some 230,000 clones, roughly 84% recorded once. Specimen: peripheral blood. The origin of the receptors is a woman aged 55-69 years with acute or convalescent COVID-19.

This chain links TRBV5-1 with TRBJ2-2; possible D gene TRBD2, 5 bases. V was pared by 3 bases and J by 5 bases, with 14 bases between. Germline lookup yields CDR1 SGHRS and CDR2 YFSETQ. This CDR3 has 15 residues. The CDR3 DNA sequence: TGCGCCAGCAGCTCTTTCGGACTTCAAACCGGGGAGCTGTTTTTT. Protein sequence: CASSSFGLQTGELFF.

This clone showed up just once. This rearrangement joins TRBV4-3 to TRBJ1-2, with D possibly being TRBD1 (6 bases). Trimming removed 4 bases from V and 6 bases from J, with 18 bases in between. Germline V gene sequence: CDR1 LGHNA, CDR2 YSLEER. This CDR3 spans 15 amino acids. Here the CDR3 reads CASSPDRGGRNGYTF. The CDR3 DNA sequence: TGCGCCAGCAGCCCAGATAGGGGGGGAAGGAATGGCTACACCTTC.

V and J are TRBV6-6 and TRBJ1-1; no reliable D call. Germline V gene data show CDR1 as MNHNY and CDR2 as SVGAGI (reference sequence). V dropped 7 bases and J dropped 0 bases, with 9 bases sitting between them. The CDR3 covers 13 residues. CDR3 in amino acids: CASKEVMNTEAFF. For the CDR3, the DNA is TGTGCCAGCAAGGAGGTTATGAACACTGAAGCTTTCTTT.

The gene calls are TRBV6-5 and TRBJ2-5; no clear D gene. Deletions cut 6 bases from V and 4 bases from J, with 9 bases between. This CDR3 contains 12 residues. Germline loops: CDR1 MNHEY, CDR2 SVGAGI. The CDR3 coding sequence is TGTGCCAGCAGGAGTGTGTCAGAGACCCAGTACTTC. Translating it yields CASRSVSETQYF.

The sample holds one count of this clone. The genes are TRBV27 and TRBJ2-3, with 13 nucleotides matching TRBD2. In germline, CDR1 is MNHEY, CDR2 SMNVEV (reference sequence). CDR3 size: 20 residues. After removal of 2 bases from V and 3 bases from J, the junction contained 14 bases not matched to a gene. In DNA form, the CDR3 reads TGTGCCAGCAGTTTAAGACTAGCGGGGGGACCACTCCGTCCGACAGATACGCAGTATTTT. Encoded protein: CASSLRLAGGPLRPTDTQYF.

The DNA of the CDR3 is TGTGCCAGCATGATACAGGGGGCATCTGAAGCTTTCTTT. Protein product: CASMIQGASEAFF. The gene calls are TRBV6-6 and TRBJ1-1; TRBD1 matches at 9 bases. This CDR3 has 13 amino acids. V lost 7 bases, J lost 6 bases, and 6 bases stayed unmatched. Germline CDR1 MNHNY, CDR2 SVGAGI (reference sequence).